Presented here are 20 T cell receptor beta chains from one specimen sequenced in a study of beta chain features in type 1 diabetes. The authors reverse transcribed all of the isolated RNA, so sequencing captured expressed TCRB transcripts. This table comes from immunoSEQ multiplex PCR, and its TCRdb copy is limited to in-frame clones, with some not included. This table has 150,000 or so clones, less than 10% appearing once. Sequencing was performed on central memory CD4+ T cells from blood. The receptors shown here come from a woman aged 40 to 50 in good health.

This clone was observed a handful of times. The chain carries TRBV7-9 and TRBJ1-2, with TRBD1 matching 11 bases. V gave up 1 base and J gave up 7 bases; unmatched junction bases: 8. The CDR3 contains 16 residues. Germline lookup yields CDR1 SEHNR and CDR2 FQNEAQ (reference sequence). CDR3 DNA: TGTGCCAGCAGCTTAGGGATGGACAGGGGGCTAAGTGGCTACACCTTC. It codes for CASSLGMDRGLSGYTF.

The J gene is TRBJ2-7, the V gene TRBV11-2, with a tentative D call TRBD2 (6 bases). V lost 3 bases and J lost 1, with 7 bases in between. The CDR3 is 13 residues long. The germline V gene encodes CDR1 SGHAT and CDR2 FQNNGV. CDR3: CASSFGGSYEQYF. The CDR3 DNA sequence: TGTGCCAGCAGCTTCGGGGGATCCTACGAGCAGTACTTC.

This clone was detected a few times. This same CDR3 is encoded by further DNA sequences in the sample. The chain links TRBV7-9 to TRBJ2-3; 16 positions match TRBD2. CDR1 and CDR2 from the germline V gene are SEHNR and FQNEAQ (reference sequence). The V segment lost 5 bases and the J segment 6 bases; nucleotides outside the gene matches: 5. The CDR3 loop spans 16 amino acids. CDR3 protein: CASSPGTSGGADTQYF. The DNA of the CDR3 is TGTGCCAGCAGCCCCGGGACTAGCGGGGGGGCGGATACGCAGTATTTT.

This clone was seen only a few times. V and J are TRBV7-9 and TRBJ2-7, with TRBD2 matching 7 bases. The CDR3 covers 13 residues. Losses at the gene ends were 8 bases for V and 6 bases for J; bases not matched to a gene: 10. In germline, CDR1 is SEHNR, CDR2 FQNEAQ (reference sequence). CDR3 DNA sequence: TGTGCCAGCTCCCTGGGCGGGGGTGGCGAGCAGTACTTC. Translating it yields CASSLGGGGEQYF.

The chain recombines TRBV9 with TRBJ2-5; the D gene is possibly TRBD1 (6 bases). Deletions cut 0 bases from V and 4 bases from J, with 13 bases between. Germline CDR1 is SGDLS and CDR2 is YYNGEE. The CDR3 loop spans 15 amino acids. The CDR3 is CASSVDLGAGETQYF. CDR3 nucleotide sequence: TGTGCCAGCAGCGTAGATCTGGGGGCAGGAGAGACCCAGTACTTC.

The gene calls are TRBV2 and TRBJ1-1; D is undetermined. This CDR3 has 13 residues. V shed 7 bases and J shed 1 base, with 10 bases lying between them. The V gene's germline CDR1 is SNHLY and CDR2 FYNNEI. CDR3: CASNRVGNTEAFF. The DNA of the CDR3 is TGTGCCAGCAACAGAGTGGGGAACACTGAAGCTTTCTTT.

The CDR3 loop is CSETGTGTDTQYF. The DNA for the CDR3 is TGCAGCGAAACCGGGACAGGCACAGATACGCAGTATTTT. The chain uses TRBV29-1 and TRBJ2-3, with 7 bases matching TRBD1. This CDR3 region has 13 residues. Per germline, CDR1 SQVTM and CDR2 ANQGSEA. The V segment lost 7 bases and the J segment 1 base; nucleotides outside the gene matches: 5.

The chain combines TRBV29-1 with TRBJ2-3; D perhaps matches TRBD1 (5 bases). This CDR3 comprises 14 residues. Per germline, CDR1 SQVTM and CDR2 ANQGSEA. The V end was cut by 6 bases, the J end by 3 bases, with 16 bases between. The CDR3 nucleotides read TGCAGCGTGACCCGGACCACAGGTACAGATACGCAGTATTTT. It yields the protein CSVTRTTGTDTQYF.

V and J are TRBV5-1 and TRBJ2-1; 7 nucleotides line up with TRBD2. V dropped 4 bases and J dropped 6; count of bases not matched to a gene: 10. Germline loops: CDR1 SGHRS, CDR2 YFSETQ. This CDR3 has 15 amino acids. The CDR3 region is CASSPAGTSSNEQFF. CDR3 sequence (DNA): TGCGCCAGCAGCCCAGCGGGGACCTCAAGCAATGAGCAGTTCTTC.

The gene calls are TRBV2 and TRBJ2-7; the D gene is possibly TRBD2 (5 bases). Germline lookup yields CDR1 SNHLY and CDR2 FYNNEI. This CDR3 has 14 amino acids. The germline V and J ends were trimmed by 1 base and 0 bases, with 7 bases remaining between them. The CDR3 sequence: CASSEGTGSYEQYF. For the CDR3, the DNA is TGTGCCAGCAGTGAAGGGACTGGCTCCTACGAGCAGTACTTC. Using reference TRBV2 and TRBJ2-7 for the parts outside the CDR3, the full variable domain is EPEVTQTPSHQVTQMGQEVILRCVPISNHLYFYWYRQILGQKVEFLVSFYNNEISEKSEIFDDQFSVERPDGSNFTLKIRSTKLEDSAMYFCASSEGTGSYEQYFGPGTRLTVT.

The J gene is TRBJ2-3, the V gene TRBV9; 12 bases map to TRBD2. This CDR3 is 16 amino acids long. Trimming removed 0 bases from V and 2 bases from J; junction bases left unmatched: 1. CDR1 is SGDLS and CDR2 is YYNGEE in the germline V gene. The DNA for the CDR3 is TGTGCCAGCAGCGTAGGACTAGCGGGGGTCACAGATACGCAGTATTTT. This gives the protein CASSVGLAGVTDTQYF.

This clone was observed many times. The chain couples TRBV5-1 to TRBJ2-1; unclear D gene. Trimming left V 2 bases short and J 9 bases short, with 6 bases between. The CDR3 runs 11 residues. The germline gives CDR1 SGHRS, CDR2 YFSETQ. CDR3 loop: CASSFPSEQFF. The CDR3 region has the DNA TGCGCCAGCAGCTTCCCCAGTGAGCAGTTCTTC.

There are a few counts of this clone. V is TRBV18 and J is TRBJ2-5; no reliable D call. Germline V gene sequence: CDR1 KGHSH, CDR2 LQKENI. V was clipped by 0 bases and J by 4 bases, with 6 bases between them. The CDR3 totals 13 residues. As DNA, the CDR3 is TGTGCCAGCTCACCACCGGCTGTAGAGACCCAGTACTTC. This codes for CASSPPAVETQYF.

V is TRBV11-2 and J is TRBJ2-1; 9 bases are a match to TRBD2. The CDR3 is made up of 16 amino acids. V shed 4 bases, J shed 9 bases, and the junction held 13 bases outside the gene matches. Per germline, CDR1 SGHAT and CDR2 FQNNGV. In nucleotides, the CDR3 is TGTGCCAGCAGCTCCTTTGGGCGGGGGGGGGCAGTTGAGCAGTTCTTC. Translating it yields CASSSFGRGGAVEQFF.

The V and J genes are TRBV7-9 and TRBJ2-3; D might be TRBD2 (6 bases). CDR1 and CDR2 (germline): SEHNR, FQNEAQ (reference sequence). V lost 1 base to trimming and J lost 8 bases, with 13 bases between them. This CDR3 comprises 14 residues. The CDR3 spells CASSLGTTLGTQYF. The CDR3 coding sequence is TGTGCCAGCAGCTTAGGGACTACCCTGGGTACGCAGTATTTT.

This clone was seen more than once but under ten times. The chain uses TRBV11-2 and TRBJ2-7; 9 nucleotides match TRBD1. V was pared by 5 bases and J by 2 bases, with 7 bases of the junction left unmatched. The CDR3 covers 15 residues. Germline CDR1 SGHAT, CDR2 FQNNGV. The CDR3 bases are TGTGCCAGCAGCCAGGGGACAGGGAGGACCTACGAGCAGTACTTC. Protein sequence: CASSQGTGRTYEQYF.

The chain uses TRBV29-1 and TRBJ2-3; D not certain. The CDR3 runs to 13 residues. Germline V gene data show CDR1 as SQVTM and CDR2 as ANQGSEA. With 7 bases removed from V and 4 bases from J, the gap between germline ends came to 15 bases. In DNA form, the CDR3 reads TGCAGCGCCTCCAGACGAGAGGCAGATACGCAGTATTTT. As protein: CSASRREADTQYF.

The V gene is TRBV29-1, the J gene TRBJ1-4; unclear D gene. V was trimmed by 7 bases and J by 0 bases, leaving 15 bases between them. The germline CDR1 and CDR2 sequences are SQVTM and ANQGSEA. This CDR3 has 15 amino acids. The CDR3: CSAVSFDATNEKLFF. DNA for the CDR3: TGCAGCGCGGTGAGCTTCGATGCAACTAATGAAAAACTGTTTTTT. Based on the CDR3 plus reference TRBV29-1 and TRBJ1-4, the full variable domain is SAVISQKPSRDICQRGTSLTIQCQVDSQVTMMFWYRQQPGQSLTLIATANQGSEATYESGFVIDKFPISRPNLTFSTLTVSNMSPEDSSIYLCSAVSFDATNEKLFFGSGTQLSVL.

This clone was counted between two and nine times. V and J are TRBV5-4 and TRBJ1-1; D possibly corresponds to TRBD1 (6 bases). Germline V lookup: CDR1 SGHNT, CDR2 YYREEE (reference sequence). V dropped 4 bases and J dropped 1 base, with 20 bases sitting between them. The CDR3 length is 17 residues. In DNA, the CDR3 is TGTGCCAGCAGCCCACTACGGACAGTCTCATGGAACACTGAAGCTTTCTTT. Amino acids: CASSPLRTVSWNTEAFF.

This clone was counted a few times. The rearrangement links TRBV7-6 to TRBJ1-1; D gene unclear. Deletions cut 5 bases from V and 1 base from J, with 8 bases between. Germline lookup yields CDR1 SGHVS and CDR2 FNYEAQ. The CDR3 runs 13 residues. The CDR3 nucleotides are TGTGCCAGCAGCACACAGCAGAACACTGAAGCTTTCTTT. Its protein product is CASSTQQNTEAFF.